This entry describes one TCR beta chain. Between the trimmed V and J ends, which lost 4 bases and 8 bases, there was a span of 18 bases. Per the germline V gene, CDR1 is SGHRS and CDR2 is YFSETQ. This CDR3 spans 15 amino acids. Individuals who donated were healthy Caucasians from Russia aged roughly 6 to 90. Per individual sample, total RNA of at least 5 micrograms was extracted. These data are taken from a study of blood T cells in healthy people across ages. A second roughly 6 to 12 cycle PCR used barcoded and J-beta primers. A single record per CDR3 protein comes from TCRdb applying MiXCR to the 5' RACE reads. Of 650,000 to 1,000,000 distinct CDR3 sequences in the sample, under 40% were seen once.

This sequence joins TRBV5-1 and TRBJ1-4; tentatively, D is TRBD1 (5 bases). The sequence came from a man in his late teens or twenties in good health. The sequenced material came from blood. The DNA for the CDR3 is TGCGCCAGCAGCCAAGGCGGGGCCTCGGGGGAAAAACTGTTTTTT. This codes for CASSQGGASGEKLFF.